This T cell receptor (beta chain) originates from a study of response to subunit inactivated influenza vaccine. Worth noting for this clonotype: The antigen remains undetermined.

Via MiXCR, TCRdb re-called the RT-PCR reads, giving one row per CDR3 protein. The repertoire holds approximately 170,000 distinct CDR3 sequences, with approximately 15% as singletons. Study-wide results and limits: Each seasonal influenza vaccination recruits few new T cells, the authors suggested.

V was cut by 1 base and J by 5 bases, with 9 bases left in between. The germline gives CDR1 LNHDA, CDR2 SQIVND (reference sequence). The CDR3 consists of 13 residues. Specimen: CD8+ T cells sorted from PBMCs, collected about 5 days after vaccination. This chain joins TRBV19 and TRBJ2-7; D unresolved. This TCR derives from a man in his forties or fifties who received an inactivated influenza vaccine. Written as DNA, the CDR3 is TGTGCCAGTAGTATAGGGGGAACGAACGAGCAGTACTTC. Protein: CASSIGGTNEQYF.